These 24 T cell receptor beta chains came from one sample sequenced in a study of identical twins. TCRdb processed the 5' RACE reads anew with MiXCR; each CDR3 protein has one entry. The sample lists 280,000 or so distinct CDR3 sequences; approximately 8.5% were seen once. The same specimen was also included in a second study, on yellow fever vaccine responses in identical twins.

The sequenced sample was memory (CD45RO+) T cells sorted from blood. The source of these receptors is a woman aged 18-29 years in good health.

There are a few counts of this clonotype. The chain employs TRBV5-6 and TRBJ1-2; D gene uncertain. Trimming took off 0 bases at V and 4 bases at J, with 10 bases between the two ends. Per germline, CDR1 SGHDT and CDR2 YYEEEE. The CDR3 consists of 14 residues. The CDR3 reads CASSLDWEPYGYTF. The CDR3 nucleotides read TGTGCCAGCAGCTTGGATTGGGAGCCCTATGGCTACACCTTC.

The chain employs TRBV10-3 and TRBJ1-2, with 7 bases aligning to TRBD1. CDR1 and CDR2 from the germline V gene are ENHRY and SYGVKD. The CDR3 has 13 residues. J lost 5 bases, V lost 6 bases, and 6 bases had no gene match. As DNA, the CDR3 is TGTGCCATCAGAGCACAGGGGCATTATGGCTACACCTTC. Amino acid sequence: CAIRAQGHYGYTF.

This clonotype was counted many times. The chain has TRBV4-2 and TRBJ2-4, with TRBD2 as a possible D gene (6 bases). V dropped 0 bases and J dropped 6 bases, with 12 bases sitting between them. CDR1 and CDR2 from the germline V gene are LGHNA and YNFKEQ. The CDR3 runs 15 residues. CDR3 coding DNA: TGTGCCAGCAGCCAAGATCGACTAGTAGGAAACATTCAGTACTTC. Translated, it gives CASSQDRLVGNIQYF.

The rearrangement uses TRBV6-1 and TRBJ2-5; D remains unclear. V shed 3 bases and J shed 5 bases, with 19 bases lying between them. There are 16 residues in the CDR3. CDR1 is MNHNS, CDR2 SASEGT, per germline. The CDR3 sequence is CASSDPELVAIETQYF. The CDR3 DNA sequence: TGTGCCAGCAGTGACCCGGAATTAGTAGCAATTGAGACCCAGTACTTC.

This clonotype appeared a few times. V is TRBV20-1 and J is TRBJ1-3; D is ambiguous. Germline V lookup: CDR1 DFQATT, CDR2 SNEGSKA (reference sequence). The CDR3 runs 14 residues. V shed 3 bases and J shed 0 bases, with 9 bases lying between them. DNA of the CDR3: TGCAGTGCTAGTATGGGGAACTCTGGAAACACCATATATTTT. Translated, it gives CSASMGNSGNTIYF.

This clonotype showed up just a few times. J is TRBJ1-2 and V is TRBV12-3 or TRBV12-4, with 7 bases lining up with TRBD1. V was pared by 5 bases and J by 4 bases, with 16 bases of the junction left unmatched. The CDR3 runs to 17 residues. The CDR3 DNA is TGTGCCAGCAGTACCACAGGGGCCCTAGCCCGGATCTATGGCTACACCTTC. Protein product: CASSTTGALARIYGYTF.

This rearrangement joins TRBV20-1 to TRBJ1-2; 8 nucleotides match TRBD1. CDR3 length: 14 amino acids. J was trimmed by 3 bases and V by 6 bases; bases with no gene match: 9. The germline V gene encodes CDR1 DFQATT and CDR2 SNEGSKA (reference sequence). CDR3 in amino acids: CSASGQGQDYGYTF. The CDR3 nucleotides are TGCAGTGCGTCAGGACAGGGTCAAGACTATGGCTACACCTTC.

This clonotype was observed at least ten times. The chain combines TRBV27 with TRBJ1-2; no reliable D call. The CDR3 has 15 residues. Germline loops: CDR1 MNHEY, CDR2 SMNVEV (reference sequence). Trimming shortened V by 0 bases and J by 0 bases, and 8 bases separated the two germline ends. Here the CDR3 DNA reads TGTGCCAGCAGTTTATCGAGGACGGCTAACTATGGCTACACCTTC. As protein: CASSLSRTANYGYTF.

Only a few counts were recorded for this clonotype. The chain recombines TRBV3-1 with TRBJ2-1, with D hard to call. The CDR3 is 19 amino acids. V lost 4 bases and J lost 0, with 22 bases in between. Germline CDR1 and CDR2: LGHDT and YNNKEL (reference sequence). DNA of the CDR3: TGTGCCAGCAGCCCGAATTGGGTCTTGACTTATGGCTCCTACAATGAGCAGTTCTTC. Its protein is CASSPNWVLTYGSYNEQFF.

V gene TRBV14 combines with J gene TRBJ1-1; D gene uncertain. V dropped 0 bases and J dropped 9 bases, with 8 bases sitting between them. Germline lookup yields CDR1 SGHDN and CDR2 FVKESK. This CDR3 is built from 12 residues. In DNA form, the CDR3 reads TGTGCCAGCAGCCAAGATTATGGCCAAGCTTTCTTT. Translation gives CASSQDYGQAFF.

This clonotype has ten or more counts. The chain combines TRBV29-1 with TRBJ1-3; maybe TRBD1 (6 bases). V lost 6 bases and J lost 0, with 12 bases in between. This CDR3 comprises 14 residues. Germline CDR1 is SQVTM and CDR2 is ANQGSEA. CDR3 region: CSVQGSSSGNTIYF. The DNA for the CDR3 is TGCAGCGTCCAGGGGTCTAGCTCTGGAAACACCATATATTTT.

This clonotype has at least ten counts. The chain carries TRBV19 and TRBJ2-1; D may be TRBD2 (7 bases). CDR3 length: 13 amino acids. V shed 9 bases and J shed 9 bases, with 18 bases lying between them. Germline V gene data show CDR1 as LNHDA and CDR2 as SQIVND (reference sequence). The CDR3 bases are TGTGCCAGCAGCCCCCGGGGGGCGGCTGAGCAGTTCTTC. Residues: CASSPRGAAEQFF. Based on the CDR3 plus reference TRBV19 and TRBJ2-1, the full variable domain is DGGITQSPKYLFRKEGQNVTLSCEQNLNHDAMYWYRQDPGQGLRLIYYSQIVNDFQKGDIAEGYSVSREKKESFPLTVTSAQKNPTAFYLCASSPRGAAEQFFGPGTRLTVL.

This clonotype was counted at least ten times. V usage is TRBV20-1 and J usage is TRBJ2-1; D remains unclear. V lost 7 bases to trimming and J lost 6 bases, with 19 bases between them. Germline CDR1 is DFQATT and CDR2 is SNEGSKA (reference sequence). The CDR3 contains 14 residues. The CDR3 reads CSDLPAGRSNEQFF. CDR3 nucleotides: TGCAGTGACCTCCCGGCAGGTCGGAGCAATGAGCAGTTCTTC.

This clonotype was counted between two and nine times. This rearrangement joins TRBV3-1 to TRBJ1-5; the D is unclear. The CDR3 runs to 13 residues. Trimming removed 2 bases from V and 5 bases from J, with 7 bases in between. Germline CDR1 is LGHDT and CDR2 is YNNKEL (reference sequence). CDR3 in amino acids: CASSQLIDQPQHF. DNA for the CDR3: TGTGCCAGCAGCCAACTGATTGATCAGCCCCAGCATTTT. The complete variable domain, with remaining parts taken from reference TRBV3-1 and TRBJ1-5, reads DTAVSQTPKYLVTQMGNDKSIKCEQNLGHDTMYWYKQDSKKFLKIMFSYNNKELIINETVPNRFSPKSPDKAHLNLHINSLELGDSAVYFCASSQLIDQPQHFGDGTRLSIL.

This clonotype has ten or more counts. The V and J genes are TRBV10-3 and TRBJ2-1; no reliable D call. Germline CDR1 ENHRY, CDR2 SYGVKD. The length of the CDR3 is 12 residues. The V gene lost 4 bases and the J gene lost 7 bases, with 8 bases spanning the gap. CDR3 nucleotide sequence: TGTGCCATCAGTGGGCTAGATAATGAGCAGTTCTTC. It specifies CAISGLDNEQFF.

This clonotype appeared a few times. This chain uses TRBV29-1 with TRBJ2-2, with D possibly TRBD2 on 6 matching bases. The CDR3 has 13 residues. The germline V gene encodes CDR1 SQVTM and CDR2 ANQGSEA. V dropped 7 bases and J dropped 7 bases, with 16 bases sitting between them. The CDR3 bases are TGCAGCGCAACCCGGGACTTCAACGGGGAGCTGTTTTTT. This encodes CSATRDFNGELFF.

In this sample, this clonotype turned up once. Mismatch with germline at one junction end may stem from a read error. The chain joins TRBV5-1 to TRBJ2-5, with TRBD2 as a possible D gene (5 bases). CDR1 and CDR2 (germline): SGHRS, YFSETQ. The CDR3 is 13 residues long. The CDR3 spells CGSCVYGKQTQYF. The CDR3, as DNA: TGCGGCAGCTGTGTATACGGGAAGCAGACCCAGTACTTC.

The chain couples TRBV7-2 to TRBJ2-2, with TRBD1 matching 7 bases. Germline CDR1 is SGHTA and CDR2 is FQGNSA. J gave up 6 bases and V 7 bases, and 11 bases lay outside the gene matches. CDR3 length: 15 amino acids. As DNA, the CDR3 is TGTGCCAGCACCACTGGGACAGTTAGATCCGGGGAGCTGTTTTTT. Its translation is CASTTGTVRSGELFF.

This clonotype was recorded only once. The V and J genes are TRBV18 and TRBJ2-5, with 7 bases fitting TRBD1. The CDR3 is 14 residues long. Germline trimming cut 6 bases from V and 1 base from J; bases unmatched to any gene: 5. Looked up from germline, CDR1 is KGHSH and CDR2 is LQKENI. The CDR3 bases are TGTGCCAGCTCCGCTGGGACAGTCCAAGAGACCCAGTACTTC. It encodes CASSAGTVQETQYF.

This clonotype was found many times. The gene calls are TRBV4-1 and TRBJ1-4; D is unclear. The CDR3 sequence is 17 residues long. V shed 2 bases and J shed 3 bases, with 16 bases lying between them. Germline-derived CDR1 and CDR2 are MGHRA and YSYEKL. The CDR3 DNA reads TGCGCCAGCAGCCAATTGGTTAGCGCCCGGGCTAATGAAAAACTGTTTTTT. Translating gives CASSQLVSARANEKLFF.

The rearrangement links TRBV15 to TRBJ2-2, with D hard to call. The CDR3 contains 16 residues. Looked up from germline, CDR1 is LNHNV and CDR2 is YYDKDF (reference sequence). V lost 5 bases to trimming and J lost 5 bases, with 18 bases between them. In DNA, the CDR3 is TGTGCCACCAGCGAAGTAATTCTCGATTTAACCGGGGAGCTGTTTTTT. This sequence encodes CATSEVILDLTGELFF.

This clonotype has ten or more counts. This chain links TRBV5-5 with TRBJ2-1; 10 nucleotides match TRBD2. CDR1 is SGHKS, CDR2 YYEKEE, per germline (reference sequence). The ends lost 1 base at V and 10 bases at J; junction bases unmatched: 14. The CDR3 contains 17 residues. The CDR3 loop is CASSLSVLSGGAREQFF. In nucleotides, the CDR3 is TGTGCCAGCAGCTTGAGTGTGTTAAGCGGGGGGGCCCGAGAGCAGTTCTTC.

This clonotype was picked up many times. This chain joins TRBV6-1 and TRBJ1-5; perhaps TRBD1 as D (6 bases). Looked up from germline, CDR1 is MNHNS and CDR2 is SASEGT. Between the trimmed V and J ends, which lost 6 bases and 0 bases, there was a span of 12 bases. CDR3 length: 15 amino acids. The CDR3 coding sequence is TGTGCCAGCAGCCTTGGACAGAATAGCAATCAGCCCCAGCATTTT. Protein product: CASSLGQNSNQPQHF.

This clonotype was seen at least ten times. The chain uses TRBV5-1 and TRBJ2-5; tentative D call: TRBD2 (6 bases). This CDR3 contains 13 residues. From germline, CDR1 is SGHRS and CDR2 YFSETQ. The ends were cut back, 5 bases at V and 2 bases at J, with 10 bases in the middle. In DNA form, the CDR3 reads TGCGCCAGCAGGGTTGGAGGGCAAGAGACCCAGTACTTC. This translates into CASRVGGQETQYF.